The 10 T cell receptor beta chains below were found in one sample sequenced in a study of OX40 agonist ivuxolimab in advanced cancers. This table comes from immunoSEQ multiplex PCR, and its TCRdb copy is limited to in-frame clones, with some not included. The table shows around 30,000 clones, with approximately 89% occurring only once. The sample consisted of CD4+ or CD8+ T cells sorted from blood, taken in a trial of the OX40 agonist ivuxolimab. The receptors derive from an adult with an advanced solid tumor such as melanoma, head and neck, liver or kidney cancer.

The chain couples TRBV13 to TRBJ2-1, with D perhaps matching TRBD1 (7 bases). The ends were cut back, 0 bases at V and 15 bases at J, with 18 bases in the middle. This CDR3 spans 14 amino acids. The germline V gene encodes CDR1 PRHDT and CDR2 FYEKMQ (reference sequence). CDR3: CASSLGRTGPGAFF. Here the CDR3 DNA reads TGTGCCAGCAGCTTAGGAAGGACAGGTCCGGGGGCGTTCTTC.

The CDR3 protein is CASSQDPGGTGANVLTF. In nucleotides, the CDR3 is TGCGCCAGCAGCCAAGATCCCGGGGGAACCGGGGCCAACGTCCTGACTTTC. This chain links TRBV4-3 with TRBJ2-6, with a tentative D call TRBD2 (6 bases). Germline V gene lookup returns CDR1 LGHNA and CDR2 YSLEER. V lost 0 bases, J lost 4 bases, and 13 bases lay in between. The CDR3 totals 17 residues.

This chain connects TRBV4-3 to TRBJ2-1, with a weak D call TRBD1 (5 bases). Deletions cut 0 bases from V and 0 bases from J, with 9 bases between. Germline CDR1 LGHNA, CDR2 YSLEER. CDR3 length: 16 residues. As DNA, the CDR3 is TGCGCCAGCAGCCAAGACGGACAAGCCTCCTACAATGAGCAGTTCTTC. Its translation is CASSQDGQASYNEQFF.

The chain has TRBV13 and TRBJ2-5, with D possibly matching TRBD1 (6 bases). The V end lost 4 bases, the J end lost 1 base, and 19 bases lay between the germline ends. This CDR3 has 17 residues. The germline CDR1 and CDR2 sequences are PRHDT and FYEKMQ (reference sequence). The CDR3, as DNA: TGTGCCAGCAGCTCGACCCAGATCAGGGGCCTCCAAGAGACCCAGTACTTC. This sequence encodes CASSSTQIRGLQETQYF.

The gene calls are TRBV6-1 and TRBJ1-6; the D is unclear. Between the trimmed V and J ends, which lost 6 bases and 4 bases, there was a span of 4 bases. This CDR3 is 12 amino acids long. CDR1 is MNHNS and CDR2 is SASEGT in the germline V gene. In DNA, the CDR3 is TGTGCCAGCAGGAGGTATAATTCACCCCTCCACTTT. Its protein is CASRRYNSPLHF.

The J gene is TRBJ2-3, the V gene TRBV27; 8 nucleotides line up with TRBD2. The CDR3 sequence is 16 residues long. After removal of 2 bases from V and 2 bases from J, the junction contained 6 bases not matched to a gene. Germline lookup yields CDR1 MNHEY and CDR2 SMNVEV (reference sequence). CDR3 residues: CASSLVGRAHTDTQYF. CDR3 nucleotide sequence: TGTGCCAGCAGTTTAGTCGGGAGGGCGCACACAGATACGCAGTATTTT.

V gene TRBV7-9 combines with J gene TRBJ2-3; D not resolved. Trimming pared 1 base from V and 2 bases from J, leaving 4 bases between. The CDR3 extends over 13 amino acids. Germline loops: CDR1 SEHNR, CDR2 FQNEAQ (reference sequence). The CDR3 DNA sequence: TGTGCCAGCAGCTTAGTCGACACAGATACGCAGTATTTT. Its protein product is CASSLVDTDTQYF. Full variable domain (rest looked up from reference TRBV7-9 and TRBJ2-3): DTGVSQNPRHKITKRGQNVTFRCDPISEHNRLYWYRQTLGQGPEFLTYFQNEAQLEKSRLLSDRFSAERPKGSFSTLEIQRTEQGDSAMYLCASSLVDTDTQYFGPGTRLTVL.

The chain employs TRBV7-9 and TRBJ1-1; D is unclear. Germline values: CDR1 SEHNR, CDR2 FQNEAQ (reference sequence). V shed 8 bases and J shed 11 bases, with 12 bases lying between them. The CDR3 extends over 10 amino acids. CDR3 protein: CASGEIAAFF. DNA for the CDR3: TGTGCCAGCGGAGAAATCGCTGCTTTCTTT.

The genes are TRBV4-1 and TRBJ2-1; D is unclear. Trimming cost V 4 bases and J 0 bases, with 10 bases left between them. Germline CDR1 MGHRA, CDR2 YSYEKL. The CDR3 runs 15 residues. The CDR3 spells CASSRELSSYNEQFF. As DNA, the CDR3 is TGCGCCAGCAGCCGCGAACTGAGCTCCTACAATGAGCAGTTCTTC.

The chain combines TRBV7-9 with TRBJ2-5, with TRBD2 as a possible D gene (5 bases). Trimming took off 7 bases at V and 2 bases at J, with 11 bases between the two ends. The CDR3 contains 13 residues. Germline values: CDR1 SEHNR, CDR2 FQNEAQ (reference sequence). CDR3 sequence: CASILSGQETQYF. CDR3 coding DNA: TGTGCCAGCATCCTCTCGGGGCAAGAGACCCAGTACTTC. Full variable domain (outside the CDR3, taken from reference TRBV7-9 and TRBJ2-5): DTGVSQNPRHKITKRGQNVTFRCDPISEHNRLYWYRQTLGQGPEFLTYFQNEAQLEKSRLLSDRFSAERPKGSFSTLEIQRTEQGDSAMYLCASILSGQETQYFGPGTRLLVL.